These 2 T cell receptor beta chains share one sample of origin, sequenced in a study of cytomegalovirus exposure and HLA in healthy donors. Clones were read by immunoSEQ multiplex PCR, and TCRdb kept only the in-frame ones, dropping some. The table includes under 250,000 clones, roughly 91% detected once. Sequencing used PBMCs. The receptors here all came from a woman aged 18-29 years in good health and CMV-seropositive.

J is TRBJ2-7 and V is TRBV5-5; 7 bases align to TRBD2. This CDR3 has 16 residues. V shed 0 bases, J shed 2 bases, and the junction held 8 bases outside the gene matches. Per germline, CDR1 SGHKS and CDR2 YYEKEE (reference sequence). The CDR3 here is CASSLALASGTYEQYF. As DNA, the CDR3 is TGTGCCAGCAGCTTGGCCTTGGCTAGCGGTACCTACGAGCAGTACTTC. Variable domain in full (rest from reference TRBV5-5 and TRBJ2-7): DAGVTQSPTHLIKTRGQQVTLRCSPISGHKSVSWYQQVLGQGPQFIFQYYEKEERGRGNFPDRFSARQFPNYSSELNVNALLLGDSALYLCASSLALASGTYEQYFGPGTRLTVT.

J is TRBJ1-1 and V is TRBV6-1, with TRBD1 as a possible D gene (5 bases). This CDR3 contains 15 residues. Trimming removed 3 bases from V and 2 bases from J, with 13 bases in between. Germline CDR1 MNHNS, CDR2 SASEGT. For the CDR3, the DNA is TGTGCCAGCAGTGATGGCAGACAGATAAACACTGAAGCTTTCTTT. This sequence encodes CASSDGRQINTEAFF.